The sequence of this T cell receptor beta chain was determined in a study of tumour-infiltrating T cells in Burkitt lymphoma. Across the study: Survival, overall and progression-free, tracked with productive clonality. Overall study results and limits: Several public clonotypes were shared across many Burkitt lymphoma patients.

Here immunoSEQ multiplex PCR was the method, and the copy in TCRdb shows in-frame clones only, minus some. This sample has some 2,600 clones, with roughly 15% found just once. A remark on this clone: Its matching antigen is unknown.

The CDR3 covers 13 residues. Germline V gene lookup returns CDR1 KGHSH and CDR2 LQKENI. Trimming cost V 6 bases and J 5 bases, with 11 bases left between them. Sequences were obtained from tumor tissue. The TCR comes from a human donor with Burkitt lymphoma. The chain couples TRBV18 to TRBJ1-5; no definite D call. CDR3 protein: CASSIDQDQPQHF. CDR3 DNA sequence: TGTGCCAGCTCGATCGATCAGGATCAGCCCCAGCATTTT.